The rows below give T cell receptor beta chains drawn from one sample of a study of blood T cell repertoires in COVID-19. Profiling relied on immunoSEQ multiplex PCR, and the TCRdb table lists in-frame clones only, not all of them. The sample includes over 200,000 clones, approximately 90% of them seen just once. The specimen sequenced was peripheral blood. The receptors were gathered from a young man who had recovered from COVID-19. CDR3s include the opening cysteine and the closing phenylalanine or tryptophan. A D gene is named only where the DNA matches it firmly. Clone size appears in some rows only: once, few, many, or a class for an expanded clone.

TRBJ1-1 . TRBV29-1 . CSVAEGPTEAFF TGCAGCGTTGCGGAGGGCCCCACTGAAGCTTTCTTT
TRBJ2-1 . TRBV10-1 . CASSGTGIGQFF TGCGCCAGCAGCGGTACAGGAATAGGGCAGTTCTTC
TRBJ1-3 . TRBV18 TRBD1 CASSPRTGGAGNTIYF TGTGCCAGCTCACCGCGGACAGGAGGGGCTGGAAACACCATATATTTT
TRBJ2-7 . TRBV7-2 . CASSLAGSGSYEQYF TGTGCCAGCAGCTTAGCGGGTTCAGGCTCCTACGAGCAGTACTTC
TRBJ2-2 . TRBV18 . CASSPRSGSGELFF TGTGCCAGCTCACCACGATCAGGGTCCGGGGAGCTGTTTTTT
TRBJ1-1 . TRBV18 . CASSPRQENTEAFF TGTGCCAGCTCCCCAAGACAGGAGAACACTGAAGCTTTCTTT
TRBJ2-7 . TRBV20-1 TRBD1 CSASRDRWGEQYF TGCAGTGCTAGTCGGGACAGATGGGGCGAGCAGTACTTC
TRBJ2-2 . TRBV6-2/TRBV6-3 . CASSYWGLSGELFF TGTGCCAGCAGTTACTGGGGACTTTCCGGGGAGCTGTTTTTT
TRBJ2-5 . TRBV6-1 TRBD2 CASSDYGEGKETQYF TGTGCCAGCAGTGATTACGGGGAGGGAAAAGAGACCCAGTACTTC
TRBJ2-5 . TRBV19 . CASSTLLTGRETQYF TGTGCCAGTAGTACGCTATTGACTGGGAGAGAGACCCAGTACTTC
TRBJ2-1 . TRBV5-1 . CASSLIGDEQFF TGCGCCAGCAGCTTGATCGGTGATGAGCAGTTCTTC
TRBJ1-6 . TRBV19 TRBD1 CASGGTENSPLHF TGTGCCAGTGGAGGGACAGAAAATTCACCCCTCCACTTT
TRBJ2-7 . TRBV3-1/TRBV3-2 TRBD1 CASSHDLTGQGVYEQYF TGTGCCAGCAGCCACGATTTAACGGGACAGGGGGTCTACGAGCAGTACTTC
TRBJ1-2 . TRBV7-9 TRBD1 CASSLGQGQDGYTF TGTGCCAGCAGCTTGGGACAGGGACAAGATGGCTACACCTTC
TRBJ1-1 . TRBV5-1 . CASSLGWQGYEAFF TGCGCCAGCAGCTTGGGTTGGCAGGGATATGAAGCTTTCTTT
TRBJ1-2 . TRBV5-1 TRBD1 CASSLSQTGLDGYTF TGCGCCAGCAGCTTGAGCCAGACAGGGCTGGATGGCTACACCTTC
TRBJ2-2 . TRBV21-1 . CASSTKKRRVGNPKNTGELFF TGTGCCAGCAGCACAAAAAAAAGGAGGGTCGGAAATCCTAAGAACACCGGGGAGCTGTTTTTT
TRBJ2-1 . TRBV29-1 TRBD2 CSVGKGLAGSTGKHNEQFF TGCAGCGTTGGGAAGGGACTAGCGGGGAGCACCGGTAAACACAATGAGCAGTTCTTC
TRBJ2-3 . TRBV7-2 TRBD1 CASSQTGQGIDTQYF TGTGCCAGCAGTCAAACCGGACAGGGGATAGATACGCAGTATTTT
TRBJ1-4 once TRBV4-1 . CASSPSSGGTDEKLFF TGCGCCAGCAGCCCCTCTTCGGGGGGCACGGACGAAAAACTGTTTTTT
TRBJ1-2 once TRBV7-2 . CASSLAQAGTYGYTF TGTGCCAGCAGCTTAGCCCAGGCGGGGACCTATGGCTACACCTTC
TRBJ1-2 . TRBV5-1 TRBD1 CASSAGTAYGYTF TGCGCCAGCAGCGCCGGGACAGCCTATGGCTACACCTTC
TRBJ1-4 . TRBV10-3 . CAISVGGAANEKLFF TGTGCCATCAGTGTTGGGGGGGCGGCTAATGAAAAACTGTTTTTT
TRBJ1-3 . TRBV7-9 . CASSPGPGNTIYF TGTGCCAGCAGCCCAGGTCCTGGAAACACCATATATTTT
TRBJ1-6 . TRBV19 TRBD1 CASRDRSSYNSPLHF TGTGCCAGTAGGGACAGGAGCTCCTATAATTCACCCCTCCACTTT
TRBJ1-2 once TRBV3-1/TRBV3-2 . CASSREYGYTF TGTGCCAGCAGCCGTGAGTATGGCTACACCTTC
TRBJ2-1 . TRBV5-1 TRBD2 CASSSPGLAATGSYNEQFF TGCGCCAGCAGCTCTCCGGGACTAGCGGCAACGGGCTCCTACAATGAGCAGTTCTTC
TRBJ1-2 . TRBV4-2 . CASSRERGRSAYGYTF TGTGCCAGCAGCCGGGAAAGGGGCAGGTCGGCCTATGGCTACACCTTC
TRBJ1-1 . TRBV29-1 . CSGFRRDSLNTEAFF TGCAGCGGGTTCCGACGCGACAGTTTGAACACTGAAGCTTTCTTT
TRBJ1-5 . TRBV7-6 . CASSLAPRGWDYQPQHF TGTGCCAGCAGCTTAGCTCCCAGGGGATGGGATTATCAGCCCCAGCATTTT
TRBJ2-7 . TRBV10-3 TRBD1 CAIRGQGYEQYF TGTGCCATCAGGGGACAGGGTTACGAGCAGTACTTC
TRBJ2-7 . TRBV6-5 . CASSYGGTPPYEQYF TGTGCCAGCAGTTACGGGGGGACCCCCCCCTACGAGCAGTACTTC
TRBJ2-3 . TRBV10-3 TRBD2 CAIGGVNTDTQYF TGTGCCATCGGGGGGGTTAACACAGATACGCAGTATTTT
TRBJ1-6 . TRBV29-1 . CSAQTFEGSPLHF TGCAGCGCACAGACATTCGAGGGCTCACCCCTCCACTTT
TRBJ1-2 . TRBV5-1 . CASSRQAYYGYTF TGCGCCAGCAGCAGACAGGCTTACTATGGCTACACCTTC
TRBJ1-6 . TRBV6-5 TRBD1 CASSSDRANSPLHF TGTGCCAGCAGTTCAGACAGGGCTAATTCACCCCTCCACTTT
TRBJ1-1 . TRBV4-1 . CASSQDSRGGEAFF TGCGCCAGCAGCCAAGATTCCAGGGGCGGAGAAGCTTTCTTT
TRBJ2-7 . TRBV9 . CASSVASQGREQYF TGTGCCAGCAGCGTAGCTAGCCAAGGGCGCGAGCAGTACTTC
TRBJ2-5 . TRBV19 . CASSPGILRETQYF TGTGCCAGTAGTCCGGGGATCCTAAGAGAGACCCAGTACTTC
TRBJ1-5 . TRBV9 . CASSASGGTYQPQHF TGTGCCAGCAGCGCGTCGGGAGGGACATATCAGCCCCAGCATTTT
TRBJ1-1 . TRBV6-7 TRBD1 CASSHRQGMNTEAFF TGTGCCAGCAGCCACCGACAGGGCATGAACACTGAAGCTTTCTTT
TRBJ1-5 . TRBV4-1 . CASSQGRPDTNQPQHF TGCGCCAGCAGCCAAGGAAGACCCGACACAAATCAGCCCCAGCATTTT
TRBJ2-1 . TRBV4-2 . CASSQDRDSYNEQFF TGTGCCAGCAGCCAAGACAGGGACTCCTACAATGAGCAGTTCTTC
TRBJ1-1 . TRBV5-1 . CASSSTLGLLKTEAFF TGCGCCAGCAGCTCTACTCTGGGACTCTTGAAGACTGAAGCTTTCTTT
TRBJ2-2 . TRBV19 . CARQGRSNTGELFF TGTGCCAGACAAGGAAGGAGTAACACCGGGGAGCTGTTTTTT
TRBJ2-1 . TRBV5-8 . CASRMMTVFGRGEQFF TGTGCCAGCAGGATGATGACAGTGTTTGGTAGGGGTGAGCAGTTCTTC
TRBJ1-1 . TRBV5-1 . CASRRVLDTEAFF TGCGCCAGCCGCAGGGTTTTAGACACTGAAGCTTTCTTT
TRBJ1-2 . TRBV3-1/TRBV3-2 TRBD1 CASSRLDRNYGYTF TGTGCCAGCAGCCGCCTGGACAGGAACTATGGCTACACCTTC
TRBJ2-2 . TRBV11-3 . CASSSGGTGELFF TGTGCCAGCAGCTCCGGGGGCACCGGGGAGCTGTTTTTT
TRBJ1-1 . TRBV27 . CASSPRVRANAEAFF TGTGCCAGCAGTCCCAGGGTCAGGGCCAACGCTGAAGCTTTCTTT
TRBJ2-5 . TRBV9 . CASSVDGRAETQYF TGTGCCAGCAGCGTAGACGGCAGGGCAGAGACCCAGTACTTC
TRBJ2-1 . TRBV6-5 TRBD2 CASRSGGAYNEQFF TGTGCCAGCAGGAGCGGGGGGGCTTACAATGAGCAGTTCTTC
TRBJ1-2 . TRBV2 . CASTRLEGNYGYTF TGTGCCAGCACGAGGTTGGAGGGTAACTATGGCTACACCTTC
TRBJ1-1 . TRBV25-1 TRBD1 CASRANTKDRALNTEAFF TGTGCCAGCAGGGCCAATACGAAGGACAGGGCCTTGAACACTGAAGCTTTCTTT
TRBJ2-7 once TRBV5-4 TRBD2 CASSLDGFGGGAGEQYF TGTGCCAGCAGCTTGGATGGGTTCGGCGGGGGGGCGGGAGAGCAGTACTTC